Presented here are 6 T cell receptor beta chains from one specimen sequenced in a study of T cell responses to AZD1222 COVID-19 vaccine. Assay used: immunoSEQ multiplex PCR; TCRdb lists only in-frame clones, some missing. This table has approximately 110,000 clones, approximately 85% appearing once. The sequences come from peripheral blood, collected on day 0 of AZD1222 vaccination. Receptors were obtained from an adult in good health.

The rearrangement links TRBV5-1 to TRBJ1-1; TRBD1 matches at 7 bases. V was clipped by 4 bases and J by 5 bases; unmatched bases: 11. The germline V gene encodes CDR1 SGHRS and CDR2 YFSETQ. The CDR3 spans 15 residues. The CDR3 protein is CASSHDRAGRTEAFF. The CDR3 DNA reads TGCGCCAGCAGCCACGACAGGGCGGGGAGAACTGAAGCTTTCTTT.

The V and J genes are TRBV6-5 and TRBJ2-1; D is possibly TRBD2 (5 bases). The V and J ends lost 7 bases and 7 bases respectively, with 17 bases between them. The CDR3 is made up of 14 amino acids. CDR1 is MNHEY, CDR2 SVGAGI, per germline. DNA for the CDR3: TGTGCCAGCACCCGAACGGGCCAGCGGAATGAGCAGTTCTTC. Its translation is CASTRTGQRNEQFF.

The chain uses TRBV13 and TRBJ1-4; D gene uncertain. Germline V gives CDR1 PRHDT, CDR2 FYEKMQ (reference sequence). The CDR3 consists of 14 residues. The germline V and J ends were trimmed by 6 bases and 6 bases, with 14 bases remaining between them. The CDR3 DNA is TGTGCCAGCAGTAACCATGAAAGGGATGAAAAACTGTTTTTT. Translated, it gives CASSNHERDEKLFF. Complete variable domain (other parts from reference TRBV13 and TRBJ1-4): AAGVIQSPRHLIKEKRETATLKCYPIPRHDTVYWYQQGPGQDPQFLISFYEKMQSDKGSIPDRFSAQQFSDYHSELNMSSLELGDSALYFCASSNHERDEKLFFGSGTQLSVL.

The J gene is TRBJ1-3, the V gene TRBV2, with D maybe TRBD1 (5 bases). Trimming took off 9 bases at V and 0 bases at J, with 12 bases between the two ends. Per the germline V gene, CDR1 is SNHLY and CDR2 is FYNNEI. The CDR3 totals 14 residues. The CDR3 DNA reads TGTGCCAGTAATCACGGGGGCTCTGGAAACACCATATATTTT. This gives the protein CASNHGGSGNTIYF.

This chain joins TRBV5-1 and TRBJ2-2, with D tentatively TRBD1 (5 bases). The germline V and J ends were trimmed by 4 bases and 7 bases, with 11 bases remaining between them. Germline V gives CDR1 SGHRS, CDR2 YFSETQ. The CDR3 is made up of 13 amino acids. CDR3 amino acids: CASSKTVGGELFF. The CDR3 coding sequence is TGCGCCAGCAGCAAGACAGTCGGCGGGGAGCTGTTTTTT.

J is TRBJ1-1 and V is TRBV11-2, with TRBD1 identical over 7 bases. The length of the CDR3 is 15 residues. V lost 0 bases to trimming and J lost 2 bases; unmatched junction nucleotides: 3. The germline V gene has CDR1 SGHAT and CDR2 FQNNGV. This chain's CDR3 is CASSLDGTANTEAFF. As DNA, the CDR3 is TGTGCCAGCAGCTTAGACGGGACAGCAAACACTGAAGCTTTCTTT.